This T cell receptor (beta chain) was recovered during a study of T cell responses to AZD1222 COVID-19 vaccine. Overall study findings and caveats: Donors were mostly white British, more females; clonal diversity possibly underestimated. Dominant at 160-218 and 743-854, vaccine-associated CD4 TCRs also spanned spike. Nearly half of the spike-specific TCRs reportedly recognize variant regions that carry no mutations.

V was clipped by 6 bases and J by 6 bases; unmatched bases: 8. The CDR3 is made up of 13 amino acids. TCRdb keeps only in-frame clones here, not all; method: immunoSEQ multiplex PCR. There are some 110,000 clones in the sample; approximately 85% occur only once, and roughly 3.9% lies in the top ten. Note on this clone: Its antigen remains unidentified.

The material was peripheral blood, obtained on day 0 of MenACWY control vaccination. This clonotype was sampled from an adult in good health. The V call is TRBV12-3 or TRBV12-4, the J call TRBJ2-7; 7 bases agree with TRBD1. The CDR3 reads CASSQLQGSEQYF. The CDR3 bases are TGTGCCAGCAGCCAATTACAGGGGAGCGAGCAGTACTTC.